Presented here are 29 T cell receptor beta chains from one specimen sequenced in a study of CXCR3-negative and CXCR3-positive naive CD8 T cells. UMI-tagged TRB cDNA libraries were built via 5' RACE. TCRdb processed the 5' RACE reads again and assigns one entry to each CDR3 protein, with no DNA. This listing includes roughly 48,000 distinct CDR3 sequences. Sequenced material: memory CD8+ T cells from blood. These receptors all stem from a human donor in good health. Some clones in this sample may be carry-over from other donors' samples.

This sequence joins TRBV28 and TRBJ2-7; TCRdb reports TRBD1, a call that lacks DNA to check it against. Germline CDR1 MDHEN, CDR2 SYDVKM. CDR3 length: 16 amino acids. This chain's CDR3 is CASSLSSGTKPYEQYF.

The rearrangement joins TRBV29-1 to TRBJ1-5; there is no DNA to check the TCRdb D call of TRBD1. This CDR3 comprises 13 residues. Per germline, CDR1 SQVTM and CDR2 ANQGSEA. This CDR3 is CSVATGKGQPQHF. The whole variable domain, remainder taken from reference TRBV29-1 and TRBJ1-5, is SAVISQKPSRDICQRGTSLTIQCQVDSQVTMMFWYRQQPGQSLTLIATANQGSEATYESGFVIDKFPISRPNLTFSTLTVSNMSPEDSSIYLCSVATGKGQPQHFGDGTRLSIL.

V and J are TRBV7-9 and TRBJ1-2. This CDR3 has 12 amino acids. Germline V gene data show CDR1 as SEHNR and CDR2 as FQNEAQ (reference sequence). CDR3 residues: CASTEANYGYTF.

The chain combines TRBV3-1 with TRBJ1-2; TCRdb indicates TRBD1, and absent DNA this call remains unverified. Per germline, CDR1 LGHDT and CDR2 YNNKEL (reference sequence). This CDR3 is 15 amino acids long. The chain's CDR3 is CASSQVDRGHYGYTF.

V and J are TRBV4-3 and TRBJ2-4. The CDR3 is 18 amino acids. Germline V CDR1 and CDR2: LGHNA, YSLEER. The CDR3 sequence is CASSQALSADIAKNIQYF.

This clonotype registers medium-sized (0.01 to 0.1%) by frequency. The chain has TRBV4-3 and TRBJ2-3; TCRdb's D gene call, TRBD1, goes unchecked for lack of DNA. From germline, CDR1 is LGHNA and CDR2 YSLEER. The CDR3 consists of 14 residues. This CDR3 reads CASSAGREPDTQYF.

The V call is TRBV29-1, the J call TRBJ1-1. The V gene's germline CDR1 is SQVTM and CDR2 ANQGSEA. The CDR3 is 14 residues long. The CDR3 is CSALGRSGNTEAFF.

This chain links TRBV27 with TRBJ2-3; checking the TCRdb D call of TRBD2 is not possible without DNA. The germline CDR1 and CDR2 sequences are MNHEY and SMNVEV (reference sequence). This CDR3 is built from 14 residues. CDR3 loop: CATRQFSGTDTQYF.

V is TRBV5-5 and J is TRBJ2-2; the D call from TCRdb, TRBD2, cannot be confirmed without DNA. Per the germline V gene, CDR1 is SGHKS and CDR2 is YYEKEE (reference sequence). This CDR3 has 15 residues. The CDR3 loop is CASSLHTGEAGELFF.

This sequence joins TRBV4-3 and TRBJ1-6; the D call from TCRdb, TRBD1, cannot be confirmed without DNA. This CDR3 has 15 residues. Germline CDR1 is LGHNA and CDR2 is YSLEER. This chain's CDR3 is CASSQGGTSNSPLHF.

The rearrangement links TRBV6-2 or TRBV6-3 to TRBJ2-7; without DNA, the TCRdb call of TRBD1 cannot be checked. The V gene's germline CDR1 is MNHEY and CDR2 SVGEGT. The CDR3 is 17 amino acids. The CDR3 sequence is CASSYSELTGSLYEQYF.

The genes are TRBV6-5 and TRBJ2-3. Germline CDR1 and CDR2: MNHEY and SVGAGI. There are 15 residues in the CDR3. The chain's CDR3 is CASSPERYLADTQYF.

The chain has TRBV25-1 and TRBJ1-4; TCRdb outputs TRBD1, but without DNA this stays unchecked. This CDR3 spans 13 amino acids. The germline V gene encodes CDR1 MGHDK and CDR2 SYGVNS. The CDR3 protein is CASTETGREKLFF.

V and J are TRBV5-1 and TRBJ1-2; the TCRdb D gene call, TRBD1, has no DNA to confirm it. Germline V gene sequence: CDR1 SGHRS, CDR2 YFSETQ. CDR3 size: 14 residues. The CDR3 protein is CASSLVAREYGYTF.

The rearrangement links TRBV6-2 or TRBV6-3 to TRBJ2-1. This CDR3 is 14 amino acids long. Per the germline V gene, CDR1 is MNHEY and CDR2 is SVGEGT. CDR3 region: CASSYLDSYNEQFF.

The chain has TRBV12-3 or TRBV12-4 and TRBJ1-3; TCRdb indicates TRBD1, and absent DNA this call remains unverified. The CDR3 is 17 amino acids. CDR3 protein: CASSSDKLNLPGNTIYF.

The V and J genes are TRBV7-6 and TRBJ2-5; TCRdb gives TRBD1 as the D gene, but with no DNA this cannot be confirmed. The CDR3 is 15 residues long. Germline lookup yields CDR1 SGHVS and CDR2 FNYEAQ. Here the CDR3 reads CASSLRVDSQETQYF. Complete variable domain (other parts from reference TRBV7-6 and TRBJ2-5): GAGVSQSPRYKVTKRGQDVALRCDPISGHVSLYWYRQALGQGPEFLTYFNYEAQQDKSGLPNDRFSAERPEGSISTLTIQRTEQRDSAMYRCASSLRVDSQETQYFGPGTRLLVL.

The CDR3: CSSSVSSGGLSEQFF. This chain links TRBV3-1 with TRBJ2-1; TCRdb's assignment of TRBD2 cannot be checked, as there is no DNA. This CDR3 region has 15 residues. CDR1 is LGHDT and CDR2 is YNNKEL in the germline V gene (reference sequence).

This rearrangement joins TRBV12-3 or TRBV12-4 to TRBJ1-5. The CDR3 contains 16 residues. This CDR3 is CASSLGGVNSNQPQHF.

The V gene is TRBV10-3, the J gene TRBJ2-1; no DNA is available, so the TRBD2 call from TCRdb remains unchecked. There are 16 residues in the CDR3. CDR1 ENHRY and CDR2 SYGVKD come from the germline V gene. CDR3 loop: CAISESIGTSRLGQFF.

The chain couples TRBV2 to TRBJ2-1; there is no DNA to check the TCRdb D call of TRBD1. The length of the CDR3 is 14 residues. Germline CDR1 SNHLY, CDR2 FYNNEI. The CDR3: CASHRPSGGNEQFF.

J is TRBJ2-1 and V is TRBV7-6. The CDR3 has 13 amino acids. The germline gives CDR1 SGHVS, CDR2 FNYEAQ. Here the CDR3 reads CASRLKLGNEQFF.

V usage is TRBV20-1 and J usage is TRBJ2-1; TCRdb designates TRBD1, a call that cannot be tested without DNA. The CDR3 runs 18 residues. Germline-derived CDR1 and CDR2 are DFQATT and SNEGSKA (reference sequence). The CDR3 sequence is CSASSRAAALQNYNEQFF.

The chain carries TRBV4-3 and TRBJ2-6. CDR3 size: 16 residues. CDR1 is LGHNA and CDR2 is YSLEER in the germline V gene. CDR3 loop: CASSQAAGSGANVLTF.

The CDR3 here is CASSQRDTIGIEAFF. The chain is built from TRBV4-1 and TRBJ1-1; TCRdb picks TRBD1, but there is no DNA to check that call. Germline lookup yields CDR1 MGHRA and CDR2 YSYEKL. This CDR3 region has 15 residues.

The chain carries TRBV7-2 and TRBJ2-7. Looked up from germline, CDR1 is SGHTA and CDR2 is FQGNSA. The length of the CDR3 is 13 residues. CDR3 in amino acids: CASSLLSVYEQYF.

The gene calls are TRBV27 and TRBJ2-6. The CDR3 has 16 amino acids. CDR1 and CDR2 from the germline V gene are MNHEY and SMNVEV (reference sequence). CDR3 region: CASSLSGLSGANVLTF. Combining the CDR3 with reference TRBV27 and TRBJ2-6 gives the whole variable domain EAQVTQNPRYLITVTGKKLTVTCSQNMNHEYMSWYRQDPGLGLRQIYYSMNVEVTDKGDVPEGYKVSRKEKRNFPLILESPSPNQTSLYFCASSLSGLSGANVLTFGAGSRLTVL.

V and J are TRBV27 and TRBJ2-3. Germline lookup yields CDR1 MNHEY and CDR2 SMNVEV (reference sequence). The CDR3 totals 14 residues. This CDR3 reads CASSLVISTDTQYF.

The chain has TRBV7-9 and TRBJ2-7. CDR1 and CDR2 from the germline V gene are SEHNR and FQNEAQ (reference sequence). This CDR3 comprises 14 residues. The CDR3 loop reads CASSLGATNVEQYF.